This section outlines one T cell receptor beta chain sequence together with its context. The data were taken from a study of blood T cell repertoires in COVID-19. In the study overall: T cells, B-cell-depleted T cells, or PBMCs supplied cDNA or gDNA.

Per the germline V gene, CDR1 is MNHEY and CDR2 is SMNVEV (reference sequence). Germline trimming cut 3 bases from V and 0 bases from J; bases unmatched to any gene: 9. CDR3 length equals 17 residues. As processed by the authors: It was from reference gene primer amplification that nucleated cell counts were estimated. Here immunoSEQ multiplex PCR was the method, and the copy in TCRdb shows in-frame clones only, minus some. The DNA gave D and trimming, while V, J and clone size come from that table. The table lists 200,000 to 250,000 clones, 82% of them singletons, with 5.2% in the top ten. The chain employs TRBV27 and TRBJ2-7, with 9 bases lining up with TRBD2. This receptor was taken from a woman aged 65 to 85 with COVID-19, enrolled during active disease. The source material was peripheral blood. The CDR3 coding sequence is TGTGCCAGCAGTTTTCGCGGAACTAGCGGGCTCTCCTACGAGCAGTACTTC. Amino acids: CASSFRGTSGLSYEQYF.